These T cell receptor beta chains were read from a single sample in a study of PD-L1 blockade in urothelial cancer. Data came from immunoSEQ multiplex PCR; TCRdb stores just in-frame clones and leaves some out. Of about 82,000 clones listed, 87% are singletons. The material sequenced was PBMCs, taken around atezolizumab (anti-PD-L1) treatment. The receptors shown here come from a woman in her seventies with urothelial cancer. Both conserved end residues are part of each CDR3. Each record gives: J gene, V gene, D gene, clone size, CDR3 DNA, CDR3 protein. D genes are given only for firm matches. Size tells how often a clone was seen (once, few, many) or the class of an expanded clone, and some rows leave it out.

j_call: TRBJ1-6; v_call: TRBV7-9; d_call: TRBD1; clone_size: -; cdr3_nt: TGTGCCAGCAGCTTAGAGACCCTCGGGACAGGGATTTCACCCCTCCACTTT; cdr3_aa: CASSLETLGTGISPLHF
j_call: TRBJ1-2; v_call: TRBV30; d_call: TRBD1; clone_size: -; cdr3_nt: TGTGCCTGGGCACCGGGACAGAGCTATGGCTACACCTTC; cdr3_aa: CAWAPGQSYGYTF
j_call: TRBJ2-1; v_call: TRBV10-1; d_call: TRBD1; clone_size: -; cdr3_nt: TGCGCCAGCAGTTACCAGACCGGGACAGGCCCCAATGAGCAGTTCTTC; cdr3_aa: CASSYQTGTGPNEQFF
j_call: TRBJ2-1; v_call: TRBV7-8; d_call: TRBD2; clone_size: once; cdr3_nt: TGTGCCAGCAGCTCCTCCGGGACTAACCACAATGAGCAGTTCTTC; cdr3_aa: CASSSSGTNHNEQFF
j_call: TRBJ1-3; v_call: TRBV9; d_call: -; clone_size: -; cdr3_nt: TGTGCCAGCAGCGTAGGGGGCACTGGAAACACCATATATTTT; cdr3_aa: CASSVGGTGNTIYF
j_call: TRBJ2-7; v_call: TRBV5-1; d_call: TRBD1; clone_size: -; cdr3_nt: TGCGCCAGCAGCCTACTGACAGGGGAGAGCTCCTACGAGCAGTACTTC; cdr3_aa: CASSLLTGESSYEQYF
j_call: TRBJ2-7; v_call: TRBV5-5; d_call: -; clone_size: -; cdr3_nt: TGTGCCAGCAGCTCGTTGACAGGCCCCGAGCAGTACTTC; cdr3_aa: CASSSLTGPEQYF
j_call: TRBJ1-1; v_call: TRBV5-6; d_call: -; clone_size: -; cdr3_nt: TGTGCCAGCAGCTTCCGGGACTTGAACACTGAAGCTTTCTTT; cdr3_aa: CASSFRDLNTEAFF
j_call: TRBJ2-1; v_call: TRBV18; d_call: TRBD2; clone_size: -; cdr3_nt: TGTGCCAGCTCACCTCGCGGGACTAGCGGGAGTTCCTTACGGAATGAGCAGTTCTTC; cdr3_aa: CASSPRGTSGSSLRNEQFF
j_call: TRBJ1-2; v_call: TRBV28; d_call: -; clone_size: -; cdr3_nt: TGTGCCAGCAAAACTACAGGAGCCTATGGCTACACCTTC; cdr3_aa: CASKTTGAYGYTF
j_call: TRBJ2-3; v_call: TRBV6-5; d_call: -; clone_size: -; cdr3_nt: TGTGCCAGTCGGGGGGCCCCCCCCACAGATACGCAGTATTTT; cdr3_aa: CASRGAPPTDTQYF
j_call: TRBJ2-5; v_call: TRBV11-2; d_call: -; clone_size: -; cdr3_nt: TGTGCCAGCAGCTTCAACATACAGGGCGGGTGGCAGACCCAGTACTTC; cdr3_aa: CASSFNIQGGWQTQYF
j_call: TRBJ2-2; v_call: TRBV5-4; d_call: -; clone_size: once; cdr3_nt: TGTGCCAGCAGCTTCGGCGGGACGAACACCGGGGAGCTGTTTTTT; cdr3_aa: CASSFGGTNTGELFF
j_call: TRBJ2-7; v_call: TRBV7-9; d_call: -; clone_size: -; cdr3_nt: TGTGCCAGCAGCTTAAGGGGGACCACAGCCGAGCAGTACTTC; cdr3_aa: CASSLRGTTAEQYF
j_call: TRBJ1-6; v_call: TRBV7-8; d_call: TRBD1; clone_size: -; cdr3_nt: TGTGCCAGCAGCCAACTCAGAGGTGGGACAGTACATTCACCCCTCCACTTT; cdr3_aa: CASSQLRGGTVHSPLHF
j_call: TRBJ2-1; v_call: TRBV9; d_call: TRBD1; clone_size: -; cdr3_nt: TGTGCCAGCAGCGTAGCCGGGACAGGGGGCGGTCGGGGCTTCAATGAGCAGTTCTTC; cdr3_aa: CASSVAGTGGGRGFNEQFF
j_call: TRBJ2-3; v_call: TRBV5-1; d_call: TRBD1; clone_size: -; cdr3_nt: TGCGCCAGCAGGTTAGGTTCGGGACAGATTAGCACAGATACGCAGTATTTT; cdr3_aa: CASRLGSGQISTDTQYF
j_call: TRBJ2-5; v_call: TRBV25-1; d_call: -; clone_size: -; cdr3_nt: TGTGCCAGCAGCCACGGTTTCGCGGGAAGGAGGGACCAAGAGACCCAGTACTTC; cdr3_aa: CASSHGFAGRRDQETQYF
j_call: TRBJ1-2; v_call: TRBV7-9; d_call: -; clone_size: -; cdr3_nt: TGTGCCAGCAGCTTCGGAGGGACGGCAGACTATGGCTACACCTTC; cdr3_aa: CASSFGGTADYGYTF
j_call: TRBJ1-2; v_call: TRBV4-3; d_call: TRBD1; clone_size: few; cdr3_nt: TGCGCCAGCAGCACTGGGACAGCGTATGGCTACACCTTC; cdr3_aa: CASSTGTAYGYTF
j_call: TRBJ1-2; v_call: TRBV5-5; d_call: TRBD1; clone_size: -; cdr3_nt: TGTGCCAGCAGTAGGGACAGTCGGTATGGCTACACCTTC; cdr3_aa: CASSRDSRYGYTF
j_call: TRBJ2-3; v_call: TRBV5-4; d_call: -; clone_size: -; cdr3_nt: TGTGCCAGCAGCTTGAAAATGGGCACCACAGATACGCAGTATTTT; cdr3_aa: CASSLKMGTTDTQYF
j_call: TRBJ2-7; v_call: TRBV18; d_call: -; clone_size: -; cdr3_nt: TGTGCCAGCTCACCAGGGGCCGCTAACTACGAGCAGTACTTC; cdr3_aa: CASSPGAANYEQYF
j_call: TRBJ1-5; v_call: TRBV15; d_call: -; clone_size: -; cdr3_nt: TGTGCCACCAGCAGAGATCTACAGGGTTCGTTGCAGCCCCAGCATTTT; cdr3_aa: CATSRDLQGSLQPQHF
j_call: TRBJ2-6; v_call: TRBV9; d_call: TRBD2; clone_size: -; cdr3_nt: TGTGCCAGCAGACAAGCGGGAGGGCCTATTTATGGGGCCAACGTCCTGACTTTC; cdr3_aa: CASRQAGGPIYGANVLTF
j_call: TRBJ2-3; v_call: TRBV11-2; d_call: -; clone_size: -; cdr3_nt: TGTGCCAGCAGCATATCGGAGATAGATACGCAGTATTTT; cdr3_aa: CASSISEIDTQYF
j_call: TRBJ1-1; v_call: TRBV19; d_call: -; clone_size: once; cdr3_nt: TGTGCCAGTAGGGACCCCGGGGGATCGAACACTGAAGCTTTCTTT; cdr3_aa: CASRDPGGSNTEAFF
j_call: TRBJ2-7; v_call: TRBV5-1; d_call: TRBD2; clone_size: -; cdr3_nt: TGCGCCAGCAGCTCGAGGACTAGCGGGAGGGGCCACGAGCAGTACTTC; cdr3_aa: CASSSRTSGRGHEQYF
j_call: TRBJ1-2; v_call: TRBV30; d_call: -; clone_size: -; cdr3_nt: TGTGCCTGGGCCACAGGGAATGGCTATGGCTACACCTTC; cdr3_aa: CAWATGNGYGYTF
j_call: TRBJ1-1; v_call: TRBV5-4; d_call: -; clone_size: -; cdr3_nt: TGTGCCAGCAGCCCGGGACTCGCGAACACTGAAGCTTTCTTT; cdr3_aa: CASSPGLANTEAFF
j_call: TRBJ2-2; v_call: TRBV7-9; d_call: TRBD2; clone_size: once; cdr3_nt: TGTGCCTCCCATAAACCGGGACTAGCGGAGACCGGGGAGCTGTTTTTT; cdr3_aa: CASHKPGLAETGELFF
j_call: TRBJ2-7; v_call: TRBV6-1; d_call: -; clone_size: -; cdr3_nt: TGTGCCAGCAGTGTGGGGCCAGCCTCCTACGAGCAGTACTTC; cdr3_aa: CASSVGPASYEQYF
j_call: TRBJ1-1; v_call: TRBV7-9; d_call: -; clone_size: once; cdr3_nt: TGTGCCAGCAGCTTATCCCAGGGATTGAACACTGAAGCTTTCTTT; cdr3_aa: CASSLSQGLNTEAFF
j_call: TRBJ2-7; v_call: TRBV5-5; d_call: TRBD2; clone_size: -; cdr3_nt: TGTGCCAGCAGCAAACTAGCGGCCTACGAGCAGTACTTC; cdr3_aa: CASSKLAAYEQYF
j_call: TRBJ1-2; v_call: TRBV5-4; d_call: TRBD1; clone_size: -; cdr3_nt: TGTGCCAGCAGCTCGCCCGGGACAGGGGGCCGCTATGGCTACACCTTC; cdr3_aa: CASSSPGTGGRYGYTF
j_call: TRBJ1-4; v_call: TRBV2; d_call: TRBD1; clone_size: -; cdr3_nt: TGTGCCAGCAGTCGGACAGGGTCTCGTGAAAAACTGTTTTTT; cdr3_aa: CASSRTGSREKLFF
j_call: TRBJ2-5; v_call: TRBV5-1; d_call: TRBD1; clone_size: -; cdr3_nt: TGCGCCAGCAGCTTGGGGAGGACAGGGGGGGAGGAGACCCAGTACTTC; cdr3_aa: CASSLGRTGGEETQYF